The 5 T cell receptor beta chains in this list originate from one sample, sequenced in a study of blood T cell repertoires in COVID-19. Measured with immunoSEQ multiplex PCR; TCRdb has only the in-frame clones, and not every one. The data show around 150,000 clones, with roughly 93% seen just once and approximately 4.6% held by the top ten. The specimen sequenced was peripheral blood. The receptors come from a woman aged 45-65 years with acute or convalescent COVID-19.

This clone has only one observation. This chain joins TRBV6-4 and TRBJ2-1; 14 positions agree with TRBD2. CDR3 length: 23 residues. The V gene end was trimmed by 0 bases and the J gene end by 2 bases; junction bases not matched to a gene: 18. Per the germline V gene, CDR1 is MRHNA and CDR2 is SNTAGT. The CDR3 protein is CASSDSARRTSGRLAGTYNEQFF. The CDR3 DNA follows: TGTGCCAGCAGTGACTCGGCGAGGAGGACTAGCGGGAGGCTGGCGGGCACCTACAATGAGCAGTTCTTC.

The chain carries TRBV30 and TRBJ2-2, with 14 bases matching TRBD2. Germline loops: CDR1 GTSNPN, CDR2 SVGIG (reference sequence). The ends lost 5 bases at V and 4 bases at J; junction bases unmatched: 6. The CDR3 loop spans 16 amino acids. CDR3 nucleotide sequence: TGTGCCTGGCAGGGACTAGCGGGAGTATCCACCGGGGAGCTGTTTTTT. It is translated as CAWQGLAGVSTGELFF.

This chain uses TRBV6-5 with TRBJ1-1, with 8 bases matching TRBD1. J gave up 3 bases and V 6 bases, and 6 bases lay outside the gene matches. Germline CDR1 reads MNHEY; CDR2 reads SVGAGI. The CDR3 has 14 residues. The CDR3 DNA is TGTGCCAGCAGCCCACAGGGGGAGGACACTGAAGCTTTCTTT. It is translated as CASSPQGEDTEAFF.

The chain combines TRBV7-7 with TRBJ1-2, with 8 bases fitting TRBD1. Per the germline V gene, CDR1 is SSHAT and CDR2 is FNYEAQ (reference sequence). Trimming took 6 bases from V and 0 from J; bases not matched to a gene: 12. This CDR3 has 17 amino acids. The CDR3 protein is CASRKKAQGDPNYGYTF. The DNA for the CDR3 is TGTGCCAGCAGAAAAAAAGCACAGGGGGACCCTAACTATGGCTACACCTTC.

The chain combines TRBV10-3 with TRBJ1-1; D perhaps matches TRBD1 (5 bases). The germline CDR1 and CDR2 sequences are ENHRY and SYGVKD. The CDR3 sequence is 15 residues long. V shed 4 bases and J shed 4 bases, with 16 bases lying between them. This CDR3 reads CAISARGEGSTEAFF. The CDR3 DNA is TGTGCCATCAGTGCTCGGGGGGAAGGGAGCACTGAAGCTTTCTTT.